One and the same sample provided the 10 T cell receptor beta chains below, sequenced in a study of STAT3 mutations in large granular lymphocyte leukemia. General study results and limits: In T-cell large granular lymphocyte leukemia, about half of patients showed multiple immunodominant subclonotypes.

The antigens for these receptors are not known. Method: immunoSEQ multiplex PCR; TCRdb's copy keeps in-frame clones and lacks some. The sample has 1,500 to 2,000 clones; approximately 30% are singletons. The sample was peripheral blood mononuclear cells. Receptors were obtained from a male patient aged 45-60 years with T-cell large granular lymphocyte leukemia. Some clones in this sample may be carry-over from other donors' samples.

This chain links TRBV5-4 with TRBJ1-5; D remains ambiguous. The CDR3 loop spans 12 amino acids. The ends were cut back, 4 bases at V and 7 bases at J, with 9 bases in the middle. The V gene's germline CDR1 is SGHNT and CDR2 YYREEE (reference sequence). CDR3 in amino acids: CASSIDVQPQHF. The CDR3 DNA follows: TGTGCCAGCAGCATCGACGTACAGCCCCAGCATTTT.

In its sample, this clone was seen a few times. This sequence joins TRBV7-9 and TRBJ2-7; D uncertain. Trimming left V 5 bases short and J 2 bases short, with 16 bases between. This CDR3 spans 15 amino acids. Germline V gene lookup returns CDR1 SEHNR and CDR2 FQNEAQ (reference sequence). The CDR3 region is CASSHFLRDTYEQYF. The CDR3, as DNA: TGTGCCAGCAGCCATTTCCTTAGGGATACCTACGAGCAGTACTTC.

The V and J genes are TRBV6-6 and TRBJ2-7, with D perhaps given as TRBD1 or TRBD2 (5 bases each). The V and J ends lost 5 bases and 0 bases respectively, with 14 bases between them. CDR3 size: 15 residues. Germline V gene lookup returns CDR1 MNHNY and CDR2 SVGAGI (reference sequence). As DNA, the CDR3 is TGTGCCAGCAGTCCCCCCGGGGCCTTCTCCTACGAGCAGTACTTC. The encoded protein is CASSPPGAFSYEQYF.

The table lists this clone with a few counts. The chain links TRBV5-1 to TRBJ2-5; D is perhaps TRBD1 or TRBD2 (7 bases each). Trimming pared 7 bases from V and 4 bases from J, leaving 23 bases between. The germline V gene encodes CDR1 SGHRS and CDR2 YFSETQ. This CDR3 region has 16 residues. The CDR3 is CASPARPGRGGETQYF. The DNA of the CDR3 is TGCGCCAGCCCCGCTCGTCCTGGCAGGGGGGGAGAGACCCAGTACTTC.

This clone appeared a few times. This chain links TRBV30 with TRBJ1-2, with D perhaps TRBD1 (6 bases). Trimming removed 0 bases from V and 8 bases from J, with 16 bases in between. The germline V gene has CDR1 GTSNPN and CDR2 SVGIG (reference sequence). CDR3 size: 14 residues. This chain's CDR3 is CAWSVHGGSSGYTF. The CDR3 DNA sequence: TGTGCCTGGAGTGTACATGGGGGCTCCAGCGGCTACACCTTC. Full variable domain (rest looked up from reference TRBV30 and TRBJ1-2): SQTIHQWPATLVQPVGSPLSLECTVEGTSNPNLYWYRQAAGRGLQLLFYSVGIGQISSEVPQNLSASRPQDRQFILSSKKLLLSDSGFYLCAWSVHGGSSGYTFGSGTRLTVV.

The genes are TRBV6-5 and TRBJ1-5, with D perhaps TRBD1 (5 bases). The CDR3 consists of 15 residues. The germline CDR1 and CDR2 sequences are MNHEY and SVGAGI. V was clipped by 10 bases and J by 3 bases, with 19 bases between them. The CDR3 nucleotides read TGTGCCACGGGACTCGGGCTTGAGGCCAATCAGCCCCAGCATTTT. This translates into CATGLGLEANQPQHF.

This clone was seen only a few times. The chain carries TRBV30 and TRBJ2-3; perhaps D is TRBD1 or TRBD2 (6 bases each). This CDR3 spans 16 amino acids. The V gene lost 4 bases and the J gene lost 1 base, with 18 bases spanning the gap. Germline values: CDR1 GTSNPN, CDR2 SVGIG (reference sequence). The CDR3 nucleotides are TGTGCCTGGAACCCCCTCGGGGGCAGACGCACAGATACGCAGTATTTT. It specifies CAWNPLGGRRTDTQYF.

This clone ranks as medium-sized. CDR3 in DNA: TGTGCCAGCGGACCGGACTCCCCCTACGAGCAGTACTTC. This codes for CASGPDSPYEQYF. V gene TRBV11-2 combines with J gene TRBJ2-7; D might be TRBD2 (5 bases). Trimming took 8 bases from V and 2 from J, leaving 13 bases between them. The germline gives CDR1 SGHAT, CDR2 FQNNGV. CDR3 length: 13 residues.

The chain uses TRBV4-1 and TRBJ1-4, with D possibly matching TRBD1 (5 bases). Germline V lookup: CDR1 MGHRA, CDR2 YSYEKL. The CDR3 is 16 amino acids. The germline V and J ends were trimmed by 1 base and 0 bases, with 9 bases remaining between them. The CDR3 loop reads CASSQGGKATNEKLFF. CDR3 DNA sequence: TGCGCCAGCAGCCAAGGGGGCAAAGCAACTAATGAAAAACTGTTTTTT.

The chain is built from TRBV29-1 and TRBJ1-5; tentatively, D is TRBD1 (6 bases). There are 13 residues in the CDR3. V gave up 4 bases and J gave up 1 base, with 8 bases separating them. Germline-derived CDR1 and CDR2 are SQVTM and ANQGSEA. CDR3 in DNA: TGCAGCGTTGGGCAGGGGAGCAATCAGCCCCAGCATTTT. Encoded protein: CSVGQGSNQPQHF.